The sequence of this T cell receptor beta chain was determined in a study of cytomegalovirus exposure and HLA in healthy donors. Background on the study: Among about 200 million T cells, an earlier analysis found 117 million unique TCR beta sequences. Most genotyped donors, around 78% of about 400, had Caucasian-associated genetic ancestry. Study-wide results and limits: On later analysis, the bulk of CMV-associated TCR beta chains appeared to be HLA-restricted.

PCR involved 60 Vbeta and 13 Jbeta primers. Generated by immunoSEQ multiplex PCR, the TCRdb table keeps only in-frame clones and is missing some. The table shows over 110,000 clones, with 82% occurring only once. When sampled, the donors appeared nominally healthy, though they likely had unrecorded immune exposures. Comment on this clone: Its antigen is as yet unknown.

This clonotype was obtained from a male donor in good health and CMV-seronegative. Specimen: PBMCs.

This CDR3 reads CASSIRLAKNIQYF. CDR3 in DNA: TGTGCCAGCAGTATCAGACTAGCCAAAAACATTCAGTACTTC. The rearrangement joins TRBV2 to TRBJ2-4; D call uncertain. This CDR3 region has 14 residues. Germline CDR1 reads SNHLY; CDR2 reads FYNNEI. V shed 5 bases and J shed 0 bases, with 8 bases lying between them.